These 28 T cell receptor beta chains share one sample of origin, sequenced in a study of CD8 T cell repertoires and HIV-1 epitope variants. Their recognized antigens are unknown. Method: immunoSEQ multiplex PCR; TCRdb's copy keeps in-frame clones and lacks some. Among 6,000 to 9,000 clones listed, around three fifths were seen once. Sequenced input: cultured CD8+ T cells derived from PBMCs. The origin of the receptors is a male donor with HIV.

CDR3 coding DNA: TGTGCCAGCAGTTACTCGCAGGGCTACGAGCAGTACTTC. Amino acid sequence: CASSYSQGYEQYF. The chain has TRBV6-5 and TRBJ2-7, with D possibly TRBD1 on 5 matching bases. Germline CDR1 MNHEY, CDR2 SVGAGI. With 0 bases removed from V and 3 bases from J, the gap between germline ends came to 6 bases. This CDR3 has 13 residues.

The CDR3 DNA sequence: TGTGCCAGCAGCCAAATGGGCGGGGGCTACGAGCAGTACTTC. This gives the protein CASSQMGGGYEQYF. The V call is TRBV7-3, the J call TRBJ2-5, with 7 bases aligning to TRBD2. The assigned J gene may be wrong: the sequence end matches TRBJ2-7 better. Germline V CDR1 and CDR2: SGHTA, FQGTGA. The CDR3 consists of 14 residues.

The chain employs TRBV6-1 and TRBJ2-7; D remains ambiguous. This CDR3 region has 15 residues. With 6 bases removed from V and 2 bases from J, the gap between germline ends came to 17 bases. Per the germline V gene, CDR1 is MNHNS and CDR2 is SASEGT. CDR3 DNA sequence: TGTGCCAGCAGCGATCGGGCCCTAGGGCCCTACGAGCAGTACTTC. Translation gives CASSDRALGPYEQYF.

This rearrangement joins TRBV5-6 to TRBJ2-7, with 8 bases matching TRBD1. The CDR3 loop spans 16 amino acids. V was pared by 0 bases and J by 0 bases, with 5 bases of the junction left unmatched. CDR1 and CDR2 (germline): SGHDT, YYEEEE. CDR3 loop: CASSLAATGVSYEQYF. The CDR3 DNA sequence: TGTGCCAGCAGCTTGGCCGCGACAGGGGTCTCCTACGAGCAGTACTTC.

This clone appeared a few times. The rearrangement links TRBV18 to TRBJ1-1, with D maybe TRBD1 (6 bases). Germline values: CDR1 KGHSH, CDR2 LQKENI. The CDR3 spans 13 residues. V lost 4 bases, J lost 6 bases, and 12 bases lay in between. In nucleotides, the CDR3 is TGTGCCAGCTCACGCGAGGAGGGGGCTGAAGCTTTCTTT. Translating it yields CASSREEGAEAFF.

This clone was observed a handful of times. The chain is built from TRBV28 and TRBJ2-2; 9 bases fit TRBD1. V lost 5 bases, J lost 5 bases, and 6 bases stayed unmatched. The CDR3 runs to 15 residues. CDR1 MDHEN and CDR2 SYDVKM come from the germline V gene. DNA for the CDR3: TGTGCCAGCAGTCACGACAGGGGGGGGACCGGGGAGCTGTTTTTT. This translates into CASSHDRGGTGELFF.

This clone has more than one count but fewer than ten. The V and J genes are TRBV4-1 and TRBJ2-7; 8 bases fit TRBD2. The CDR3 loop spans 14 amino acids. Germline loops: CDR1 MGHRA, CDR2 YSYEKL. V trimming: 1 base; J trimming: 6 bases; junction bases outside the gene matches: 5. CDR3 bases: TGCGCCAGCAGCCAAGTCGGGGGGGCTACCGAGCAGTACTTC. Amino acids: CASSQVGGATEQYF.

J is TRBJ1-2 and V is TRBV4-3, with TRBD1 matching 7 bases. The trim removed 0 bases at V and 4 bases at J, leaving 5 bases unmatched. Germline V gene data show CDR1 as LGHNA and CDR2 as YSLEER. The CDR3 runs to 15 residues. This chain's CDR3 is CASSQDRDSLYGYTF. CDR3 coding DNA: TGCGCCAGCAGCCAAGATCGGGACAGCCTCTATGGCTACACCTTC.

In this sample, this clone turned up a few times. This chain joins TRBV27 and TRBJ2-3; D gene uncertain. Deletions cut 3 bases from V and 1 base from J, with 2 bases between. The CDR3 extends over 12 amino acids. Germline V gene data show CDR1 as MNHEY and CDR2 as SMNVEV (reference sequence). The CDR3 bases are TGTGCCAGCAGTTTGGGCACAGATACGCAGTATTTT. Protein sequence: CASSLGTDTQYF.

The rearrangement links TRBV5-1 to TRBJ2-2, with no clear D. Looked up from germline, CDR1 is SGHRS and CDR2 is YFSETQ. The CDR3 sequence is 13 residues long. V lost 3 bases, J lost 4 bases, and 7 bases lay in between. CDR3 coding DNA: TGCGCCAGCAGCTCGGCCCTCACCGGGGAGCTGTTTTTT. Its protein is CASSSALTGELFF.

The chain combines TRBV28 with TRBJ2-2; D might be TRBD1 (6 bases). The V gene lost 5 bases and the J gene lost 7 bases, with 11 bases spanning the gap. This CDR3 spans 13 amino acids. In germline, CDR1 is MDHEN, CDR2 SYDVKM. CDR3 in DNA: TGTGCCAGCAGTAAACAGGGTAGCGGGGAGCTGTTTTTT. It codes for CASSKQGSGELFF.

The chain couples TRBV11-3 to TRBJ2-7, with 7 bases matching TRBD1. The CDR3 runs 14 residues. The V segment lost 5 bases and the J segment 5 bases; nucleotides outside the gene matches: 9. Germline CDR1 SGHNT, CDR2 YENEEA. DNA for the CDR3: TGTGCCAGCAGCAGGGGGCCCCAGGAGGACGAGCAGTACTTC. Amino acids: CASSRGPQEDEQYF.

The V gene is TRBV5-6, the J gene TRBJ2-7, with a tentative D call TRBD1 (6 bases). Germline CDR1 SGHDT, CDR2 YYEEEE. The CDR3 sequence is 14 residues long. Trimming removed 4 bases at V and 2 bases at J, with 13 bases between. The CDR3 DNA reads as TGTGCCAGCAGCCTGACAGGTTCCGCCTACGAGCAGTACTTC. Amino acid sequence: CASSLTGSAYEQYF.

The chain carries TRBV19 and TRBJ2-2; the D gene is possibly TRBD2 (6 bases). Trimming left V 10 bases short and J 6 bases short, with 12 bases between. There are 12 residues in the CDR3. Germline values: CDR1 LNHDA, CDR2 SQIVND (reference sequence). CDR3 sequence: CATTWGAGELFF. In DNA form, the CDR3 reads TGTGCCACTACCTGGGGGGCCGGGGAGCTGTTTTTT.

The table lists this clone with a few counts. The V and J genes are TRBV19 and TRBJ1-1; TRBD1 matches at 7 bases. Germline CDR1 reads LNHDA; CDR2 reads SQIVND (reference sequence). V lost 3 bases, J lost 3 bases, and 4 bases stayed unmatched. This CDR3 spans 14 amino acids. In DNA, the CDR3 is TGTGCCAGTAGTATCGGCAGGGGGGACACTGAAGCTTTCTTT. It yields the protein CASSIGRGDTEAFF.

V usage is TRBV6-5 and J usage is TRBJ1-1; D unclear. V was clipped by 6 bases and J by 1 base, with 18 bases between them. The CDR3 length is 16 residues. Germline loops: CDR1 MNHEY, CDR2 SVGAGI. The CDR3, as DNA: TGTGCCAGCAGCTACGATGTGAAGGGCGCGAACACTGAAGCTTTCTTT. Translating gives CASSYDVKGANTEAFF.

This rearrangement joins TRBV29-1 to TRBJ2-1; 12 nucleotides agree with TRBD2. Trimming removed 7 bases from V and 5 bases from J; junction bases left unmatched: 6. The CDR3 is made up of 14 amino acids. From germline, CDR1 is SQVTM and CDR2 ANQGSEA. CDR3 region: CSAASGRGHNEQFF. For the CDR3, the DNA is TGCAGCGCCGCTAGCGGGAGGGGGCACAATGAGCAGTTCTTC.

This sequence joins TRBV5-4 and TRBJ1-2; D unresolved. Germline CDR1 reads SGHNT; CDR2 reads YYREEE (reference sequence). Trimming removed 2 bases at V and 5 bases at J, with 10 bases between. The CDR3 is 13 residues long. The CDR3 DNA is TGTGCCAGCAGCTTATCTGCGGGGTATGGCTACACCTTC. Its translation is CASSLSAGYGYTF.

The J gene is TRBJ2-3, the V gene TRBV7-9, with 9 positions matching TRBD1. Unmatched junction bases numbered 6, after V lost 5 bases and J lost 6 bases. From germline, CDR1 is SEHNR and CDR2 FQNEAQ (reference sequence). The CDR3 consists of 14 residues. CDR3 loop: CASSITGGGDTQYF. The CDR3 DNA is TGTGCCAGCAGCATTACAGGGGGCGGGGATACGCAGTATTTT.

The V and J genes are TRBV6-5 and TRBJ2-7; D might be TRBD2 (5 bases). CDR3 length: 12 residues. Germline V gives CDR1 MNHEY, CDR2 SVGAGI. The germline V and J ends were trimmed by 7 bases and 0 bases, with 7 bases remaining between them. This chain's CDR3 is CASNGDSYEQYF. For the CDR3, the DNA is TGTGCCAGCAACGGGGACTCCTACGAGCAGTACTTC.

The chain couples TRBV19 to TRBJ2-2, with a weak D call TRBD2 (5 bases). Per the germline V gene, CDR1 is LNHDA and CDR2 is SQIVND (reference sequence). The CDR3 spans 13 residues. Trimming took 9 bases from V and 1 from J, leaving 9 bases between them. CDR3 DNA sequence: TGTGCCAGCCAAGGGAGGAACACCGGGGAGCTGTTTTTT. Translation gives CASQGRNTGELFF.

This clone was recorded a few times. This sequence joins TRBV5-6 and TRBJ2-1; D unresolved. This CDR3 has 13 residues. V dropped 0 bases and J dropped 6 bases, with 7 bases sitting between them. Germline loops: CDR1 SGHDT, CDR2 YYEEEE. CDR3 coding DNA: TGTGCCAGCAGCTTGGTGCAGGCCAATGAGCAGTTCTTC. Translated: CASSLVQANEQFF.

This clone was seen only once. The rearrangement joins TRBV6-5 to TRBJ2-3, with TRBD1 matching over 8 bases. Germline trimming cut 2 bases from V and 6 bases from J; bases unmatched to any gene: 4. Germline CDR1 is MNHEY and CDR2 is SVGAGI. The CDR3 spans 14 residues. CDR3 nucleotide sequence: TGTGCCAGCAGTTACCTGGGACAGGCGGATACGCAGTATTTT. Translated, it gives CASSYLGQADTQYF.

The CDR3 loop reads CASSQSRDRRTYEQYF. The CDR3 coding sequence is TGTGCCAGCAGCCAATCCCGGGACAGGCGTACCTACGAGCAGTACTTC. The chain is built from TRBV28 and TRBJ2-7; 8 nucleotides match TRBD1. Germline values: CDR1 MDHEN, CDR2 SYDVKM. The CDR3 has 16 amino acids. Trimming at V came to 6 bases and at J to 2 bases, leaving 12 bases not matched to a gene. Full variable domain (remainder filled in from reference TRBV28 and TRBJ2-7): DVKVTQSSRYLVKRTGEKVFLECVQDMDHENMFWYRQDPGLGLRLIYFSYDVKMKEKGDIPEGYSVSREKKERFSLILESASTNQTSMYLCASSQSRDRRTYEQYFGPGTRLTVT.

V is TRBV14 and J is TRBJ2-5; D perhaps matches TRBD2 (5 bases). This CDR3 spans 14 amino acids. V lost 1 base, J lost 5 bases, and 11 bases lay in between. The germline CDR1 and CDR2 sequences are SGHDN and FVKESK. For the CDR3, the DNA is TGTGCCAGCAGCCAAGTTGCCGGCGGGGAGACCCAGTACTTC. It yields the protein CASSQVAGGETQYF.

The chain is built from TRBV2 and TRBJ2-1, with D tentatively TRBD2 (7 bases). From germline, CDR1 is SNHLY and CDR2 FYNNEI. CDR3 size: 17 residues. Trimming removed 5 bases at V and 6 bases at J, with 23 bases between. CDR3 coding DNA: TGTGCCAGCAGTCCGCTTAGCGGAGGGGGGGCGTTCAATGAGCAGTTCTTC. Translation: CASSPLSGGGAFNEQFF.

This rearrangement joins TRBV6-1 to TRBJ2-2, with TRBD1 as a possible D gene (5 bases). The length of the CDR3 is 14 residues. V lost 8 bases and J 6 bases, leaving 16 bases between the germline ends. Germline values: CDR1 MNHNS, CDR2 SASEGT. Here the CDR3 reads CASFSGALSGELFF. In nucleotides, the CDR3 is TGTGCCAGCTTTAGTGGGGCTCTCTCCGGGGAGCTGTTTTTT.

This clone was counted between two and nine times. The chain links TRBV2 to TRBJ2-7, with D unresolved. Trimming stripped 6 bases from V and 3 bases from J, with 3 bases between. CDR3 length equals 10 residues. Germline V gene data show CDR1 as SNHLY and CDR2 as FYNNEI. The CDR3 reads CASRDYEQYF. In nucleotides, the CDR3 is TGTGCCAGCAGGGACTACGAGCAGTACTTC.